These 14 T cell receptor beta chains share one sample of origin, sequenced in a study of regulatory T cells in long-lasting Graves disease. This sample's time point: newly diagnosed GD, antithyroid drugs for less than 3 months. PBMC RNA served as the TCR library source. The TCR beta library used iRepertoire HTBI primers with Arm-PCR amplification of CDR3. From the multiplex PCR reads, TCRdb called clonotypes with MiXCR, one entry per CDR3 protein. The profile shows 250,000 or so distinct CDR3 sequences, approximately 18% of them singletons. The same data also went into a second study, on T cells in Graves' hyperthyroidism and ophthalmopathy.

The sample in question was peripheral blood mononuclear cells (PBMCs), obtained at new diagnosis, from a patient treated with antithyroid drugs. These receptors were taken from a woman between 25 and 40 years old with Graves disease.

At least ten counts were recorded for this clonotype. The chain is built from TRBV5-6 and TRBJ1-2; 8 bases are shared with TRBD1. Germline V gene lookup returns CDR1 SGHDT and CDR2 YYEEEE. CDR3 length: 16 residues. Trimming cost V 2 bases and J 4 bases; bases outside gene matches: 10. The CDR3 is CASSFTGTGDIYGYTF. The CDR3 nucleotides are TGTGCCAGCAGCTTCACCGGGACAGGAGATATCTATGGCTACACCTTC.

This clonotype was observed at least ten times. The CDR3 nucleotides read TGTGCCAGCTTAGAGGGGCTAGCGGGCCAAGAGACCCAGTACTTC. Its translation: CASLEGLAGQETQYF. The chain combines TRBV12-3 or TRBV12-4 with TRBJ2-5; 8 bases agree with TRBD2. The CDR3 length is 15 residues. J was trimmed by 1 base and V by 8 bases; bases with no gene match: 9.

To note about this clonotype: It is likely a read error: a sequence one base away is far more abundant. J is TRBJ2-7 and V is TRBV2; the match to TRBD2 covers 11 bases. Germline V gene data show CDR1 as SNHLY and CDR2 as FYNNEI. This CDR3 is built from 13 residues. The trim removed 5 bases at V and 10 bases at J, leaving 7 bases unmatched. In DNA form, the CDR3 reads TGTGCCAGCAGTTTTAGCGGGGGGGAGATCCAGTACTTC. As protein: CASSFSGGEIQYF.

This clonotype showed up many times. Sequence at one end of the junction differs from germline and may be a read error. The rearrangement links TRBV5-1 to TRBJ1-1; the D is unclear. The CDR3 loop spans 13 amino acids. CDR1 is SGHRS and CDR2 is YFSETQ in the germline V gene. This chain's CDR3 is CASSSGTRSEAFF. CDR3 nucleotide sequence: TGTGCCAGCAGCTCAGGAACACGAAGTGAAGCTTTCTTT.

The chain uses TRBV7-2 and TRBJ2-1, with no clear D. CDR3 length: 16 amino acids. Trimming left V 2 bases short and J 5 bases short, with 16 bases between. Per germline, CDR1 SGHTA and CDR2 FQGNSA. The CDR3: CASSLWAQSPNNEQFF. CDR3 nucleotides: TGTGCCAGCAGCTTATGGGCACAGAGCCCGAACAATGAGCAGTTCTTC.

This clonotype was recorded only once. A far bigger clonotype differs at one base, so this is likely a read error. This chain uses TRBV20-1 with TRBJ2-1, with 7 positions matching TRBD1. From germline, CDR1 is DFQATT and CDR2 SNEGSKA (reference sequence). The CDR3 contains 13 residues. V lost 6 bases to trimming and J lost 10 bases; unmatched junction nucleotides: 12. The DNA of the CDR3 is TGCAGTGCGAGGGACAGAGTTTCCTACGAGCAGTTCTTC. Its protein product is CSARDRVSYEQFF.

This clonotype was observed many times. The J gene is TRBJ1-4, the V gene TRBV11-2; a possible D gene is TRBD1 (5 bases). The CDR3 runs 17 residues. V was pared by 4 bases and J by 10 bases, with 25 bases between. Looked up from germline, CDR1 is SGHAT and CDR2 is FQNNGV. The CDR3 bases are TGTGCCAGCAGCTCAATTGGAGCCGGGGCCCGACGGGGAAAACTGTTTTTT. Translation gives CASSSIGAGARRGKLFF.

J is TRBJ2-7 and V is TRBV2; 8 bases align to TRBD1. The CDR3 covers 15 residues. The V segment lost 3 bases and the J segment 2 bases; nucleotides outside the gene matches: 6. Germline V CDR1 and CDR2: SNHLY, FYNNEI. The CDR3 loop is CASSEDRVWTYEQYF. The CDR3, as DNA: TGTGCCAGCAGTGAGGACAGGGTATGGACCTACGAGCAGTACTTC. Filled out from reference TRBV2 and TRBJ2-7, the complete variable domain reads EPEVTQTPSHQVTQMGQEVILRCVPISNHLYFYWYRQILGQKVEFLVSFYNNEISEKSEIFDDQFSVERPDGSNFTLKIRSTKLEDSAMYFCASSEDRVWTYEQYFGPGTRLTVT.

This clonotype was recorded at least ten times. The chain combines TRBV20-1 with TRBJ1-6; TRBD1 aligns across 9 bases. J gave up 9 bases and V 0 bases, and 9 bases lay outside the gene matches. This CDR3 has 16 amino acids. Germline V gives CDR1 DFQATT, CDR2 SNEGSKA (reference sequence). CDR3 sequence (DNA): TGCAGTGCTAGAGAACGGGACAGGGCTAATGGTTCACCCCTCCACTTT. It codes for CSARERDRANGSPLHF.

At least ten counts were recorded for this clonotype. The chain carries TRBV11-2 and TRBJ2-7; D might be TRBD1 or TRBD2, each matching 5 bases. V shed 5 bases and J shed 6 bases, with 14 bases lying between them. Germline V gene data show CDR1 as SGHAT and CDR2 as FQNNGV. The CDR3 is made up of 13 amino acids. The CDR3: CASSHGAGIEQYF. The CDR3 DNA reads TGTGCCAGCAGCCACGGGGCCGGGATCGAGCAGTACTTC.

About this clonotype itself: Given a far larger clone just one base away, this is likely a sequencing read error. CDR3 amino acids: CASSLARGKGNEQYF. CDR3 nucleotides: TGTGCCAGCAGCTTAGCGCGTGGCAAAGGGAATGAGCAGTACTTC. This chain joins TRBV11-1 and TRBJ2-5, with D hard to call. This CDR3 spans 15 amino acids. In germline, CDR1 is SGHAT, CDR2 FQDESV (reference sequence). The ends were cut back, 0 bases at V and 11 bases at J, with 19 bases in the middle. Drawing the rest from reference TRBV11-1 and TRBJ2-5, the complete variable domain is EAEVAQSPRYKITEKSQAVAFWCDPISGHATLYWYRQILGQGPELLVQFQDESVVDDSQLPKDRFSAERLKGVDSTLKIQPAELGDSAMYLCASSLARGKGNEQYFGPGTRLLVL.

Remarks on this clonotype: A far larger clone lies a single base away; this is likely a read error. The J gene is TRBJ2-1, the V gene TRBV3-1; no clear D. CDR1 is LGHDT, CDR2 YNNKEL, per germline (reference sequence). The CDR3 has 12 amino acids. The V gene lost 2 bases and the J gene lost 10 bases, with 9 bases spanning the gap. CDR3 loop: CASSQPGNEQFF. The CDR3 DNA reads TGTGCCAGCAGCCAACCTGGAAACGAGCAGTTCTTC.

This chain uses TRBV10-3 with TRBJ1-1; 9 nucleotides match TRBD1. V trimming: 4 bases; J trimming: 7 bases; junction bases outside the gene matches: 4. Germline CDR1 is ENHRY and CDR2 is SYGVKD. The CDR3 runs 13 residues. The CDR3 loop reads CAISAGTGLEAFF. CDR3 bases: TGTGCCATCAGTGCCGGGACAGGGCTTGAAGCTTTCTTT.

The V gene is TRBV9, the J gene TRBJ2-3, with a tentative D call TRBD2 (6 bases). The ends were cut back, 5 bases at V and 1 base at J, with 17 bases in the middle. Germline values: CDR1 SGDLS, CDR2 YYNGEE. The length of the CDR3 is 16 residues. The CDR3 sequence is CASSAGRGRRTDTQYF. The CDR3 nucleotides read TGTGCCAGCAGTGCCGGGAGAGGGCGCCGCACAGATACGCAGTATTTT.